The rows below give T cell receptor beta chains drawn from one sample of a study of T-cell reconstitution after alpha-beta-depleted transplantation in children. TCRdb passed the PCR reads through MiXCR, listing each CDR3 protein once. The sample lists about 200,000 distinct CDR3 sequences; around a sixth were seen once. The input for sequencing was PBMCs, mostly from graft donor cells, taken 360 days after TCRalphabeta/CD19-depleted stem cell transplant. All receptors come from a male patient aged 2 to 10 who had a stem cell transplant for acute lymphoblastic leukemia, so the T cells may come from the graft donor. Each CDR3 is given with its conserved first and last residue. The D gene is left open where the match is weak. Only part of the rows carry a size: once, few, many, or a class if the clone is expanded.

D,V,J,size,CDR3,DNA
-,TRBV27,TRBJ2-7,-,CASSPRLGYEQYF,TGTGCCAGCAGTCCTAGGTTGGGCTACGAGCAGTACTTC
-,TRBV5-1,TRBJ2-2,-,CASSLVEVGTGELFF,TGCGCCAGCAGCTTGGTCGAGGTTGGGACCGGGGAGCTGTTTTTT
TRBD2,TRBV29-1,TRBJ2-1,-,CSVEQAGGPNEQFF,TGCAGCGTTGAACAAGCGGGGGGCCCCAATGAGCAGTTCTTC
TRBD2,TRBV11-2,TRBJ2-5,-,CASSVGSGGLRETQYF,TGTGCCAGCTCAGTGGGTAGCGGGGGCCTTCGGGAGACCCAGTACTTC
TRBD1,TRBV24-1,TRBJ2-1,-,CATSDAGQGVGNEQFF,TGTGCCACCAGTGATGCCGGACAGGGGGTCGGCAATGAGCAGTTCTTC
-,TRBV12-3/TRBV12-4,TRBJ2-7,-,CASSPGVSEQYF,TGTGCCAGCAGTCCAGGGGTGAGCGAGCAGTACTTC
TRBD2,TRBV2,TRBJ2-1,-,CACGLAVPLGEQFF,TGTGCCTGTGGACTAGCGGTCCCCCTGGGTGAGCAGTTCTTC
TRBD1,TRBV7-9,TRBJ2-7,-,CASSLALGTGDEQYF,TGTGCCAGCAGCTTAGCGTTGGGGACAGGTGACGAGCAGTACTTC
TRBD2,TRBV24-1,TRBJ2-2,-,CATTAAGGPLTGELFF,TGTGCCACCACTGCCGCGGGGGGGCCTCTCACCGGGGAGCTGTTTTTT
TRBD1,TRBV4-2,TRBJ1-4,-,CASSHGTGGSQDEKLFF,TGTGCCAGCAGCCACGGGACAGGGGGCTCCCAAGATGAAAAACTGTTTTTT
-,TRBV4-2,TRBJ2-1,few,CASSQDQRILDEQFF,TGTGCCAGCAGCCAAGATCAGAGAATCCTTGATGAGCAGTTCTTC
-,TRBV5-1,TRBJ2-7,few,CASTGTTGDGEQYF,TGCGCCAGTACAGGGACCACCGGCGATGGGGAGCAGTACTTC
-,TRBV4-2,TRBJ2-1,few,CASSYLAGYNEQFF,TGTGCCAGCAGCTACCTAGCTGGGTACAATGAGCAGTTCTTC
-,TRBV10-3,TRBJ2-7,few,CAISALGQRNSSYEQYF,TGTGCCATCAGCGCTCTTGGACAGCGTAATAGCTCCTACGAGCAGTACTTC
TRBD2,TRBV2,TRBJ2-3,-,CASSPRTSGHTQYF,TGTGCCAGCAGTCCCCGGACTAGCGGGCATACGCAGTATTTT
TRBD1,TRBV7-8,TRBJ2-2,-,CASSPRTGANTGELFF,TGTGCCAGCAGCCCCCGGACAGGGGCGAACACCGGGGAGCTGTTTTTT
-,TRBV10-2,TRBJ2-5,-,CASGAIEGETQYF,TGCGCCAGTGGGGCTATTGAGGGAGAGACCCAGTACTTC
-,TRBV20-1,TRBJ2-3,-,CSAQGPSADTQYF,TGCAGTGCCCAGGGCCCTAGCGCAGATACGCAGTATTTT
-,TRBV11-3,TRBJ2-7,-,CASSPTDGYEQYF,TGTGCCAGCAGCCCAACTGATGGTTACGAGCAGTACTTC
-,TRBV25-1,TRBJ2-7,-,CASKSQGRSYEQYF,TGTGCCAGTAAAAGTCAGGGACGCTCCTACGAGCAGTACTTC
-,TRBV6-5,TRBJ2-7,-,CASSSRTSSEQYF,TGTGCCAGCAGTTCCCGGACGTCGTCCGAGCAGTACTTC
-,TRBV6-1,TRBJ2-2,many,CASTTRAAAGELFF,TGTGCCAGCACCACCAGGGCGGCCGCCGGGGAGCTGTTTTTT
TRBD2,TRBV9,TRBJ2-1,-,CASSAWGSSGVQGNEQFF,TGTGCCAGCAGCGCGTGGGGGTCTAGCGGCGTCCAAGGCAATGAGCAGTTCTTC
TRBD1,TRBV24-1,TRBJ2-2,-,CATSDEGTGSNTGELFF,TGTGCCACCAGTGACGAAGGGACAGGCTCGAACACCGGGGAGCTGTTTTTT
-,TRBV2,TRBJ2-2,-,CASSLRRDSANTGELFF,TGTGCCAGCAGTCTACGAAGAGACAGCGCGAACACCGGGGAGCTGTTTTTT
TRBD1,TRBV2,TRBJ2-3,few,CASSETQDRVVADTQYF,TGTGCCAGCAGTGAAACACAGGACAGGGTTGTTGCAGATACGCAGTATTTT
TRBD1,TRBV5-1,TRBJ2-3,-,CASSFPTGRGRTDTQYF,TGCGCCAGCAGCTTCCCCACGGGCAGGGGGCGCACAGATACGCAGTATTTT
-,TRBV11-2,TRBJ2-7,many,CASSLNGAFEQYF,TGTGCCAGCAGCTTAAACGGAGCCTTCGAGCAGTACTTC
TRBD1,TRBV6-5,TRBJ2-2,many,CASSRQGTGELFF,TGTGCCAGCAGCCGACAGGGCACCGGGGAGCTGTTTTTT
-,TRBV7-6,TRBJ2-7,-,CASSSQTGFSSYEQYF,TGTGCCAGCAGCTCACAGACAGGATTCTCCTCCTACGAGCAGTACTTC
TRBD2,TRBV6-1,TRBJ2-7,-,CASSPPVWISGGIYEQYF,TGTGCCAGCAGTCCCCCAGTTTGGATTAGCGGGGGGATCTACGAGCAGTACTTC
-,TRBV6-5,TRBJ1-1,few,CASSYAGRGTEAFF,TGTGCCAGCAGTTACGCGGGGAGGGGCACTGAAGCTTTCTTT
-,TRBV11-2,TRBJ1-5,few,CASSPGVNQPQHF,TGTGCCAGCAGTCCGGGGGTCAATCAGCCCCAGCATTTT